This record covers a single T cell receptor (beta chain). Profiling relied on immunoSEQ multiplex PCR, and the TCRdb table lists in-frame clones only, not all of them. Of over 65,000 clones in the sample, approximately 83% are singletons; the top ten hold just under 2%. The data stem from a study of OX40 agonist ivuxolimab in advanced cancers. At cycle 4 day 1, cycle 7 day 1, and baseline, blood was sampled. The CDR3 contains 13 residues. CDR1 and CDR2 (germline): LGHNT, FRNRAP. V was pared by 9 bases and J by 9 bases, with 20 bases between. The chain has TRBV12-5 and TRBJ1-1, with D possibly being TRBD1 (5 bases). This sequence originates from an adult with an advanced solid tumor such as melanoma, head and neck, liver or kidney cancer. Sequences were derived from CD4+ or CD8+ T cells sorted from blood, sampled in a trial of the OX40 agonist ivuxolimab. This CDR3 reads CASALGDSFQAFF. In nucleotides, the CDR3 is TGTGCTAGCGCCCTGGGCGACAGCTTTCAAGCTTTCTTT.